These 21 T cell receptor beta chains share one sample of origin, sequenced in a study of human T cells and chemical hapten exposure. MiXCR, applied by TCRdb to the RACE reads, yields one record per CDR3 protein. Of 96,000 or so distinct CDR3 sequences listed, roughly a tenth are singletons. Noted time point: patch test 2, 6 weeks after DPC sensitization. Stated treatment: therapeutic diphenylcyclopropenone sensitization with weekly scalp DPC. This specimen was whole blood, taken in connection with sensitization to the hapten diphenylcyclopropenone (DPC). Source of these receptors: a middle-aged woman with alopecia areata. Some clones in this sample may be carry-over from other donors' samples.

This clonotype has ten or more counts. This sequence joins TRBV11-2 and TRBJ1-6; TRBD1 agrees at 7 bases. CDR1 and CDR2 from the germline V gene are SGHAT and FQNNGV. The CDR3 totals 15 residues. With 5 bases clipped from V and 6 bases from J, the junction kept 7 bases outside the gene matches. The CDR3 loop is CASSPLGQLNSPLHF. The CDR3 DNA reads TGTGCCAGCAGCCCCCTGGGACAGCTTAATTCACCCCTCCACTTT.

This clonotype was picked up many times. The chain has TRBV29-1 and TRBJ2-3; 11 nucleotides line up with TRBD2. The CDR3 totals 17 residues. J gave up 4 bases and V 0 bases, and 9 bases lay outside the gene matches. The germline V gene has CDR1 SQVTM and CDR2 ANQGSEA. The CDR3 coding sequence is TGCAGCGTTGAAGATCCACTAGCGGGAGCCCTCGCAGATACGCAGTATTTT. Translation gives CSVEDPLAGALADTQYF.

CDR3 bases: TGTGCCAGCAGCCGGTCCGGGGAGCAGTTCTTC. Protein: CASSRSGEQFF. The genes are TRBV7-2 and TRBJ2-1; D gene uncertain. CDR3 length: 11 residues. Trimming stripped 5 bases from V and 10 bases from J, with 9 bases between. Looked up from germline, CDR1 is SGHTA and CDR2 is FQGNSA.

This clonotype was counted only a few times. The chain is built from TRBV19 and TRBJ1-5; weak D call: TRBD1 (6 bases). The CDR3 has 16 amino acids. The V gene's germline CDR1 is LNHDA and CDR2 SQIVND (reference sequence). Trimming cost V 7 bases and J 2 bases, with 18 bases left between them. CDR3 residues: CASKGGLRRGNQPQHF. The CDR3 DNA is TGTGCCAGTAAAGGGGGGCTGCGGAGGGGCAATCAGCCCCAGCATTTT.

The sample holds a few counts of this clonotype. The chain employs TRBV7-9 and TRBJ2-3; D remains unclear. Germline V CDR1 and CDR2: SEHNR, FQNEAQ (reference sequence). The length of the CDR3 is 15 residues. Trimming shortened V by 4 bases and J by 0 bases, and 11 bases separated the two germline ends. The CDR3 region has the DNA TGTGCCAGCAGCTCCCTCGCGGCTAGCACAGATACGCAGTATTTT. Encoded protein: CASSSLAASTDTQYF.

This clonotype has more than one count but fewer than ten. The J gene is TRBJ1-4, the V gene TRBV7-9, with a weak D call TRBD1 (6 bases). Between the trimmed V and J ends, which lost 6 bases and 5 bases, there was a span of 13 bases. Germline CDR1 SEHNR, CDR2 FQNEAQ (reference sequence). This CDR3 has 14 residues. The CDR3 DNA follows: TGTGCCAGCAGACGCACAGGGTTAAATGAAAAACTGTTTTTT. It specifies CASRRTGLNEKLFF. The full variable domain, in which reference TRBV7-9 and TRBJ1-4 provide the parts outside the CDR3, is DTGVSQNPRHKITKRGQNVTFRCDPISEHNRLYWYRQTLGQGPEFLTYFQNEAQLEKSRLLSDRFSAERPKGSFSTLEIQRTEQGDSAMYLCASRRTGLNEKLFFGSGTQLSVL.

The V and J genes are TRBV7-2 and TRBJ2-3, with 9 bases lining up with TRBD2. V trimming: 3 bases; J trimming: 3 bases; junction bases outside the gene matches: 4. CDR1 is SGHTA and CDR2 is FQGNSA in the germline V gene. The CDR3 loop spans 15 amino acids. In DNA, the CDR3 is TGTGCCAGCAGCTTTAGCGGGAGTGGAACAGATACGCAGTATTTT. Translated, it gives CASSFSGSGTDTQYF.

At least ten counts were recorded for this clonotype. This chain joins TRBV28 and TRBJ1-5; 11 bases match TRBD1. Germline CDR1 MDHEN, CDR2 SYDVKM. Unmatched junction bases numbered 3, after V lost 6 bases and J lost 2 bases. The CDR3 length is 15 residues. The chain's CDR3 is CASRGQGGGNQPQHF. DNA of the CDR3: TGTGCCAGCAGGGGACAGGGGGGAGGCAATCAGCCCCAGCATTTT. The variable domain in full, with the rest retrieved from reference TRBV28 and TRBJ1-5, is DVKVTQSSRYLVKRTGEKVFLECVQDMDHENMFWYRQDPGLGLRLIYFSYDVKMKEKGDIPEGYSVSREKKERFSLILESASTNQTSMYLCASRGQGGGNQPQHFGDGTRLSIL.

A few counts support this clonotype. The CDR3 bases are TGTGCCAGCGCCACCACTCAGAAGACCGGGGAGCTGTTTTTT. Translating it yields CASATTQKTGELFF. This chain uses TRBV6-2 or TRBV6-3 with TRBJ2-2; no firm D call. Germline values: CDR1 MNHEY, CDR2 SVGEGT. This CDR3 region has 14 residues. V dropped 8 bases and J dropped 5 bases, with 15 bases sitting between them.

V gene TRBV6-6 combines with J gene TRBJ2-7; D gene ambiguous. The V gene lost 5 bases and the J gene lost 4 bases, with 12 bases spanning the gap. The CDR3 runs 13 residues. Germline V gene lookup returns CDR1 MNHNY and CDR2 SVGAGI (reference sequence). As DNA, the CDR3 is TGTGCCAGCAGTCCGCAGACTGGGTACGAGCAGTACTTC. As protein: CASSPQTGYEQYF.

This sequence joins TRBV6-4 and TRBJ2-3, with D possibly matching TRBD1 (6 bases). Trimming cost V 6 bases and J 4 bases, with 11 bases left between them. The CDR3 is 13 amino acids. Germline-derived CDR1 and CDR2 are MRHNA and SNTAGT. The CDR3 loop is CASRTTGSDTQYF. DNA for the CDR3: TGTGCCAGCAGGACCACAGGGTCAGATACGCAGTATTTT.

The rearrangement joins TRBV7-2 to TRBJ1-5; 7 nucleotides match TRBD1. Germline values: CDR1 SGHTA, CDR2 FQGNSA. V shed 5 bases, J shed 3 bases, and the junction held 7 bases outside the gene matches. CDR3 length equals 15 residues. CDR3 protein: CASSKQTGSNQPQHF. CDR3 bases: TGTGCCAGCAGCAAGCAGACAGGGTCCAATCAGCCCCAGCATTTT.

A word on this clonotype: A far bigger clonotype differs at one base, so this is likely a read error. V and J are TRBV7-2 and TRBJ2-7; 9 nucleotides match TRBD2. CDR1 and CDR2 (germline): SGHTA, FQGNSA. The V and J ends lost 3 bases and 2 bases, in that order; junction bases with no gene match: 2. This CDR3 is 14 amino acids long. The CDR3 sequence: CASSLASGAYEQYF. Here the CDR3 DNA reads TGTGCCAGCAGCTTGGCTAGCGGGGCCTACGAGCAGTACTTC. The full variable domain, with the rest looked up from reference TRBV7-2 and TRBJ2-7, is GAGVSQSPSNKVTEKGKDVELRCDPISGHTALYWYRQSLGQGLEFLIYFQGNSAPDKSGLPSDRFSAERTGGSVSTLTIQRTQQEDSAVYLCASSLASGAYEQYFGPGTRLTVT.

This clonotype was counted many times. The CDR3 nucleotides are TGCAGCGTTGAAGACCCCCTGGCTAGCGGGAGCCAAGAGACCCAGTACTTC. Residues: CSVEDPLASGSQETQYF. The chain uses TRBV29-1 and TRBJ2-5, with 10 bases lining up with TRBD2. CDR3 length: 17 amino acids. Germline CDR1 and CDR2: SQVTM and ANQGSEA. V shed 0 bases, J shed 1 base, and the junction held 8 bases outside the gene matches. Full variable domain (remainder filled in from reference TRBV29-1 and TRBJ2-5): SAVISQKPSRDICQRGTSLTIQCQVDSQVTMMFWYRQQPGQSLTLIATANQGSEATYESGFVIDKFPISRPNLTFSTLTVSNMSPEDSSIYLCSVEDPLASGSQETQYFGPGTRLLVL.

This clonotype was seen at least ten times. V usage is TRBV7-2 and J usage is TRBJ2-5; D is possibly TRBD1 or TRBD2 (5 bases each). In germline, CDR1 is SGHTA, CDR2 FQGNSA. Trimming stripped 7 bases from V and 6 bases from J, with 18 bases between. This CDR3 has 14 residues. The CDR3 protein is CASTPGTLGQTQYF. The CDR3 DNA is TGTGCCAGCACCCCCGGGACCCTGGGTCAGACCCAGTACTTC.

This clonotype was counted at least ten times. CDR3 sequence (DNA): TGTGCCACCAGTGACCCGCCACCCAGGGGGAGCTCCACAGATACGCAGTATTTT. Its protein is CATSDPPPRGSSTDTQYF. The V and J genes are TRBV24-1 and TRBJ2-3; TRBD1 agrees at 7 bases. Germline-derived CDR1 and CDR2 are KGHDR and SFDVKD. The CDR3 has 18 residues. The J segment lost 2 bases and the V segment lost 4 bases, leaving 14 bases of the junction unmatched.

This clonotype was seen at least ten times. This chain connects TRBV29-1 to TRBJ1-1; no reliable D call. Trimming pared 4 bases from V and 0 bases from J, leaving 12 bases between. CDR1 is SQVTM, CDR2 ANQGSEA, per germline. This CDR3 comprises 14 residues. CDR3 sequence (DNA): TGCAGCGTTGGCCGTGGACGGATGAACACTGAAGCTTTCTTT. Translating it yields CSVGRGRMNTEAFF.

The rearrangement links TRBV7-9 to TRBJ1-5; TRBD1 aligns across 7 bases. Trimming cost V 6 bases and J 0 bases; bases outside gene matches: 5. The CDR3 runs to 15 residues. Germline V lookup: CDR1 SEHNR, CDR2 FQNEAQ (reference sequence). This CDR3 is CASRLTGDSNQPQHF. DNA of the CDR3: TGTGCCAGCAGGCTTACAGGGGATAGCAATCAGCCCCAGCATTTT. The full variable domain, rest sourced from reference TRBV7-9 and TRBJ1-5, is DTGVSQNPRHKITKRGQNVTFRCDPISEHNRLYWYRQTLGQGPEFLTYFQNEAQLEKSRLLSDRFSAERPKGSFSTLEIQRTEQGDSAMYLCASRLTGDSNQPQHFGDGTRLSIL.

This clonotype was counted ten times or more. This rearrangement joins TRBV21-1 to TRBJ2-7; the D call TRBD2 from the table was never checked on the DNA. TRBV21-1 is shown as a pseudogene. There are 15 residues in the CDR3. The CDR3 here is CASSLRTCHSYEQYF. DNA of the CDR3: TGTGCCAGCAGCTTGAGGACTTGCCATTCCTACGAGCAGTACTTC.

There are many counts of this clonotype. CDR3 sequence: CASSPDRGPETQYF. The CDR3 DNA sequence: TGTGCCAGCAGCCCGGACAGGGGACCTGAGACCCAGTACTTC. V and J are TRBV5-4 and TRBJ2-5; 9 positions match TRBD1. V lost 4 bases and J lost 5; bases outside the gene matches: 6. The length of the CDR3 is 14 residues. CDR1 and CDR2 from the germline V gene are SGHNT and YYREEE (reference sequence).

This clonotype has at least ten counts. The J gene is TRBJ2-7, the V gene TRBV7-2; D gene unclear. In germline, CDR1 is SGHTA, CDR2 FQGNSA. The CDR3 extends over 12 amino acids. Trimming removed 4 bases from V and 3 bases from J, with 7 bases in between. Here the CDR3 DNA reads TGTGCCAGCAGCTACCTAGGCTACGAGCAGTACTTC. It encodes CASSYLGYEQYF.